These 20 T cell receptor beta chains were sequenced from one sample in a study of identical twins. TCRdb recomputed calls from the 5' RACE reads with MiXCR, one row per CDR3 protein. In the table there are 1.5 million or so distinct CDR3 sequences, around 29% of which are singletons. The specimen sequenced was cord blood. These receptor sequences come from a newborn girl in good health.

This chain connects TRBV27 to TRBJ2-5, with 9 positions matching TRBD2. The CDR3 has 15 amino acids. The trim removed 1 base at V and 11 bases at J, leaving 11 bases unmatched. Germline-derived CDR1 and CDR2 are MNHEY and SMNVEV (reference sequence). The CDR3 nucleotides read TGTGCCAGCAGTTTATTTAGCGGGAGATACAATGAGCAGTACTTC. This gives the protein CASSLFSGRYNEQYF.

Here the CDR3 DNA reads TGTGCCAGCAGTTTAATTGGTCAGGGCTACGAGCAGTACTTC. It encodes CASSLIGQGYEQYF. The chain uses TRBV27 and TRBJ2-7, with D possibly matching TRBD1 (5 bases). This CDR3 region has 14 residues. V shed 2 bases and J shed 3 bases, with 11 bases lying between them. Germline V CDR1 and CDR2: MNHEY, SMNVEV (reference sequence).

V gene TRBV12-3 or TRBV12-4 combines with J gene TRBJ2-6; no firm D call. V lost 7 bases and J lost 0, with 7 bases in between. The CDR3 has 14 residues. DNA for the CDR3: TGTGCCAGCAACCAGTACTCTGGGGCCAACGTCCTGACTTTC. Encoded protein: CASNQYSGANVLTF.

This clonotype was seen a few times. This sequence joins TRBV19 and TRBJ2-1, with 7 bases identical to TRBD2. The germline V gene has CDR1 LNHDA and CDR2 SQIVND (reference sequence). Trimming cost V 3 bases and J 8 bases; bases outside gene matches: 1. The CDR3 totals 12 residues. The CDR3 protein is CASSMGGYEQFF. CDR3 DNA: TGTGCCAGTAGTATGGGAGGGTATGAGCAGTTCTTC.

This clonotype was recorded a few times. This chain joins TRBV9 and TRBJ2-1, with D unclear. V shed 3 bases and J shed 2 bases, with 12 bases lying between them. This CDR3 is built from 15 residues. CDR1 and CDR2 from the germline V gene are SGDLS and YYNGEE. The CDR3 reads CASSARLDPYNEQFF. The CDR3 coding sequence is TGTGCCAGCAGCGCAAGACTCGATCCCTACAATGAGCAGTTCTTC.

Comments on this clonotype: A much larger clone lies a single base off, so this may be a read error. The genes are TRBV7-2 and TRBJ2-1; 9 bases line up with TRBD2. Germline values: CDR1 SGHTA, CDR2 FQGNSA. The CDR3 covers 16 residues. The CDR3 region has the DNA TGTGCCAGCAGCAAGACTAGCGGTAGCTCCTACAATGGGCAGTTCTTC. This sequence encodes CASSKTSGSSYNGQFF.

This clonotype has more than one count but fewer than ten. The genes are TRBV9 and TRBJ2-6; no firm D call. CDR1 is SGDLS, CDR2 YYNGEE, per germline. Trimming took off 0 bases at V and 0 bases at J, with 10 bases between the two ends. This CDR3 comprises 17 residues. CDR3 coding DNA: TGTGCCAGCAGCGTAGAACCGCGGATCTCTGGGGCCAACGTCCTGACTTTC. Encoded protein: CASSVEPRISGANVLTF.

The chain recombines TRBV28 with TRBJ1-5; 7 positions match TRBD1. The germline gives CDR1 MDHEN, CDR2 SYDVKM. This CDR3 is built from 15 residues. With 2 bases clipped from V and 11 bases from J, the junction kept 12 bases outside the gene matches. The CDR3 bases are TGTGCCAGCAGTTTAGGACAGGCGGCGCATAGAACCCAGCATTTT. It translates to CASSLGQAAHRTQHF.

Only a few counts were recorded for this clonotype. V and J are TRBV10-3 and TRBJ2-4; D is undetermined. This CDR3 is 14 amino acids long. Trimming stripped 3 bases from V and 6 bases from J, with 12 bases between. Germline CDR1 reads ENHRY; CDR2 reads SYGVKD. The CDR3 DNA reads TGTGCCATCAGTGAAGCAGTCCTGGGAAACATTCAGTACTTC. As protein: CAISEAVLGNIQYF.

This sequence joins TRBV6-6 and TRBJ1-3; D is unresolved. Germline V CDR1 and CDR2: MNHNY, SVGAGI (reference sequence). CDR3 length: 16 residues. Between the trimmed V and J ends, which lost 2 bases and 0 bases, there was a span of 11 bases. The CDR3 DNA follows: TGTGCCAGCAGTTACCTAACAGAACCCTCTGGAAACACCATATATTTT. Its translation: CASSYLTEPSGNTIYF.

The rearrangement uses TRBV21-1 and TRBJ2-3; TRBD1, the D gene given by the table, was not confirmed from the DNA. TRBV21-1 constitutes a pseudogene. The CDR3 runs 15 residues. CDR3 sequence: CASSKEKGGTDTRYF. DNA of the CDR3: TGTGCCAGCAGCAAAGAAAAGGGCGGCACAGATACGCGGTATTTT.

The chain links TRBV5-1 to TRBJ2-7, with 11 positions matching TRBD2. Germline V gives CDR1 SGHRS, CDR2 YFSETQ. Germline trimming cut 4 bases from V and 1 base from J; bases unmatched to any gene: 19. This CDR3 spans 20 amino acids. The CDR3 loop reads CASSATTSGTAGWGSYEQYF. DNA for the CDR3: TGCGCCAGCAGCGCCACGACTAGCGGGACGGCTGGTTGGGGGTCCTACGAGCAGTACTTC.

A few counts support this clonotype. The genes are TRBV6-6 and TRBJ2-3, with 9 nucleotides matching TRBD2. Germline CDR1 and CDR2: MNHNY and SVGAGI (reference sequence). The J segment lost 2 bases and the V segment lost 0 bases, leaving 6 bases of the junction unmatched. The CDR3 contains 17 residues. The CDR3 DNA reads TGTGCCAGCAGTTACTCGCTAGCGGGGTACCACACAGATACGCAGTATTTT. Translating it yields CASSYSLAGYHTDTQYF.

This chain uses TRBV7-2 with TRBJ2-2; 7 bases align to TRBD2. Germline CDR1 is SGHTA and CDR2 is FQGNSA. V lost 5 bases to trimming and J lost 3 bases; unmatched junction nucleotides: 15. This CDR3 spans 18 amino acids. CDR3 loop: CASSLQTWTRWYTGELFF. The CDR3 coding sequence is TGTGCCAGCAGCCTACAAACATGGACTAGATGGTACACCGGGGAGCTGTTTTTT.

This clonotype has more than one count but fewer than ten. The chain uses TRBV19 and TRBJ1-1, with 7 bases that match TRBD1. The CDR3 is 12 amino acids. The junction had 3 bases not matched to a gene; V was cut back by 8 bases and J by 3 bases. The V gene's germline CDR1 is LNHDA and CDR2 SQIVND (reference sequence). The CDR3 is CASDGTDTEAFF. The CDR3 DNA is TGTGCCAGTGACGGGACAGACACTGAAGCTTTCTTT. The full variable domain, rest sourced from reference TRBV19 and TRBJ1-1, is DGGITQSPKYLFRKEGQNVTLSCEQNLNHDAMYWYRQDPGQGLRLIYYSQIVNDFQKGDIAEGYSVSREKKESFPLTVTSAQKNPTAFYLCASDGTDTEAFFGQGTRLTVV.

This clonotype was recorded at least ten times. This sequence joins TRBV12-3 or TRBV12-4 and TRBJ2-3; 9 nucleotides agree with TRBD2. V gave up 1 base and J gave up 6 bases; unmatched junction bases: 5. The CDR3 is made up of 15 amino acids. The CDR3 is CASSLGGGRADTQYF. CDR3 DNA sequence: TGTGCCAGCAGTTTAGGAGGCGGGAGGGCTGATACGCAGTATTTT.

This chain joins TRBV27 and TRBJ1-2; D not certain. This CDR3 has 13 residues. Germline lookup yields CDR1 MNHEY and CDR2 SMNVEV (reference sequence). The V and J ends lost 0 bases and 3 bases respectively, with 5 bases between them. CDR3 region: CASSLSEHYGYTF. The DNA of the CDR3 is TGTGCCAGCAGTTTATCGGAGCACTATGGCTACACCTTC.

This clonotype occurred many times. The chain combines TRBV12-3 or TRBV12-4 with TRBJ1-2; TRBD1 might be the D (5 bases). The germline V and J ends were trimmed by 6 bases and 4 bases, with 12 bases remaining between them. There are 13 residues in the CDR3. CDR3 DNA: TGTGCCAGCAGCATAACAGGTCTCTATGGCTACACCTTC. Protein product: CASSITGLYGYTF.

About this clonotype itself: Given a much more abundant clone one base away, this may be a read error. The chain recombines TRBV6-5 with TRBJ1-2; D uncertain. CDR1 MNHEY and CDR2 SVGAGI come from the germline V gene. V was shortened by 1 base and J by 5 bases, with 17 bases between the two germline ends. The CDR3 loop spans 16 amino acids. The CDR3 DNA sequence: TGTGCCAGCAGTTACTTGAGGGCACCTGAAAAGTATGGCTACACCTTC. It codes for CASSYLRAPEKYGYTF.

The chain has TRBV20-1 and TRBJ2-3, with 8 bases aligning to TRBD2. Germline assignment: CDR1 DFQATT and CDR2 SNEGSKA (reference sequence). The CDR3 is 18 residues long. The trim removed 1 base at V and 0 bases at J, leaving 12 bases unmatched. CDR3 sequence reads: CSARVPGGGYSSTDTQYF. DNA of the CDR3: TGCAGTGCTAGAGTACCCGGCGGGGGGTATTCTAGCACAGATACGCAGTATTTT.